The clone carrying this TCR beta chain has a handful of counts. Antigen specificity is unknown. The source of the sample is a study of T cell repertoires in cytomegalovirus infection. Study-level information: In public TCR beta signatures, there were indications of both CMV infection and matching HLA type. General study findings and limits: Dominating the ex vivo response were TCR beta clonotypes that were CMV-specific and HLA-C-restricted. Based on cumulative public TCR beta family frequency, carriers of CMV plus the relevant HLA were identified.

The V end was cut by 4 bases, the J end by 6 bases, with 10 bases between. Germline V gives CDR1 ENHRY, CDR2 SYGVKD. The length of the CDR3 is 13 residues. Each CDR3 protein gets one entry after TCRdb re-called the reads with MiXCR. The repertoire consists of around 170,000 distinct CDR3 sequences, with roughly a sixth occurring once and the leading ten covering 18%. The chain employs TRBV10-3 and TRBJ1-5, with D maybe TRBD1 (5 bases). Source material: CD8+ T cells from PBMCs. This clonotype was sampled from a human donor in good health (CMV status not recorded). Some clones in this sample may be carry-over from other donors' samples. CDR3 sequence (DNA): TGTGCCATCAGTGTGGGGGACGTTCAGCCCCAGCATTTT. This sequence encodes CAISVGDVQPQHF.